Many counts were recorded for the clone carrying this T cell receptor (beta chain). This CDR3 spans 13 amino acids. CDR1 and CDR2 from the germline V gene are DFQATT and SNEGSKA (reference sequence). V gave up 1 base and J gave up 5 bases, with 10 bases separating them. This record comes from a study of T cells in Graves' hyperthyroidism and ophthalmopathy. TCR beta CDR3 region amplification was performed from RNA transcripts. First-round RT-PCR targeting the TCR CDR3 was performed with the HTBI primer set. MiXCR, applied by TCRdb to the multiplex PCR reads, yields one record per CDR3 protein. In the table there are 300,000 to 400,000 distinct CDR3 sequences, 18% of which are singletons. Clinical symptoms, serum thyroxine and TRAb, thyroid ultrasound and orbital computed tomography together formed the diagnostic basis.

The J gene is TRBJ2-3, the V gene TRBV20-1; D is unresolved. This TCR came from a man aged 18 to 29 with Graves' ophthalmopathy. Sequencing was done on a sample of blood. Written as DNA, the CDR3 is TGCAGTGCTAGAGCGATACAGATAGATACGCAGTATTTT. The encoded protein is CSARAIQIDTQYF.